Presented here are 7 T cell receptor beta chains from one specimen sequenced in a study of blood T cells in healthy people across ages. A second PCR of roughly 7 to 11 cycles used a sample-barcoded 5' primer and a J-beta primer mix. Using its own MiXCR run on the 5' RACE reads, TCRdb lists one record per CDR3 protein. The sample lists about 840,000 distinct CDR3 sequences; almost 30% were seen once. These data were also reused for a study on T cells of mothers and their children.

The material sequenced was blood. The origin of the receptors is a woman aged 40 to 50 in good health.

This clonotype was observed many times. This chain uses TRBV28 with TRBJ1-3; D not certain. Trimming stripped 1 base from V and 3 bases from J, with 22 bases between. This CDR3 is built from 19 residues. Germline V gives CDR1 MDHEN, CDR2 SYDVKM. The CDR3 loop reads CASSLFRAQPGSNGNTIYF. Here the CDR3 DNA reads TGTGCCAGCAGTTTATTCCGCGCTCAACCAGGTTCCAATGGAAACACCATATATTTT.

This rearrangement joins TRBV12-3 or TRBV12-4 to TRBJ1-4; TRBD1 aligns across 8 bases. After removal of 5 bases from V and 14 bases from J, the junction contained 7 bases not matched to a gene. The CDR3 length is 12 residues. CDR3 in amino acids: CASSQDRADLFF. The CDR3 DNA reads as TGTGCCAGCAGTCAGGACAGGGCGGATCTGTTTTTT.

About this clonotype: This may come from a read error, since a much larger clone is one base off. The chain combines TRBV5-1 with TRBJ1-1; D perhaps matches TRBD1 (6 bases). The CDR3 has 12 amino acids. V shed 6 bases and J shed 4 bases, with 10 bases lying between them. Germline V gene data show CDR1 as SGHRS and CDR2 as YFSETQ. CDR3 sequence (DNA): TGCGCCAGCAACTTACAGGGCACTGAAGCTTTCTTT. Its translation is CASNLQGTEAFF. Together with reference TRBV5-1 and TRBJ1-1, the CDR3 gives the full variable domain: KAGVTQTPRYLIKTRGQQVTLSCSPISGHRSVSWYQQTPGQGLQFLFEYFSETQRNKGNFPGRFSGRQFSNSRSEMNVSTLELGDSALYLCASNLQGTEAFFGQGTRLTVV.

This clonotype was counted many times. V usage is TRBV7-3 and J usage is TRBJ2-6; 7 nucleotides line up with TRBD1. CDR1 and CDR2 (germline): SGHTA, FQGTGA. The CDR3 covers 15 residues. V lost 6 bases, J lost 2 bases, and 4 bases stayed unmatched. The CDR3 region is CASRQGSAGANVLTF. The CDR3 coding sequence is TGTGCCAGCAGACAGGGGAGTGCTGGGGCCAACGTCCTGACTTTC.

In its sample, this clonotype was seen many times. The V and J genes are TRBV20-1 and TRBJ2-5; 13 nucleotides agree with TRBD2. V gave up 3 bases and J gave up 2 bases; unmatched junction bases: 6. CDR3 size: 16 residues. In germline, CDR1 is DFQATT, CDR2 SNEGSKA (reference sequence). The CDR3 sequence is CSARGLAGRMQETQYF. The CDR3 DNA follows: TGCAGTGCTAGGGGACTAGCGGGGAGGATGCAAGAGACCCAGTACTTC.

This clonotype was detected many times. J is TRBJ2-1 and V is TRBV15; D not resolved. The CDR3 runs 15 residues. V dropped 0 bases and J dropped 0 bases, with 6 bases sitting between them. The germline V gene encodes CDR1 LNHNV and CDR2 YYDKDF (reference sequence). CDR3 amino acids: CATSRDGRSYNEQFF. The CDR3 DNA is TGTGCCACCAGCAGAGATGGCCGCTCCTACAATGAGCAGTTCTTC.

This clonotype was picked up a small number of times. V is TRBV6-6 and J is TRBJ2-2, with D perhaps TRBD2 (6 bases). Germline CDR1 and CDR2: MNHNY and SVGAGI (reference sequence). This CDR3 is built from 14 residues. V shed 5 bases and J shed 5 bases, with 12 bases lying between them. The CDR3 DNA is TGTGCCAGCAGTGCCCGTGCGGGGACCGGGGAGCTGTTTTTT. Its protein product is CASSARAGTGELFF.